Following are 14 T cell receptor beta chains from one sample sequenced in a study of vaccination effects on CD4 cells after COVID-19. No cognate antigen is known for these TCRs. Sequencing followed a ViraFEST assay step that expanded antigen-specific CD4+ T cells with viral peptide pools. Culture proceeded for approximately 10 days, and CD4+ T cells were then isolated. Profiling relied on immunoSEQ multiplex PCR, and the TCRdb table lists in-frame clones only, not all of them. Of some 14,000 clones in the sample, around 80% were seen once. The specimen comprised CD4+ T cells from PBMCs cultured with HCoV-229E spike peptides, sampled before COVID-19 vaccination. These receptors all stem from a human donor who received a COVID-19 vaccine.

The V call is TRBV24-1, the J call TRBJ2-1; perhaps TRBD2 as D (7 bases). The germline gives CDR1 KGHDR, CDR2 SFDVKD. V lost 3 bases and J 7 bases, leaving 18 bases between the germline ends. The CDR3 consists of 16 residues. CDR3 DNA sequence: TGTGCCACCAGTGATGTTGAGGGGGGGCCGGGGAATGAGCAGTTCTTC. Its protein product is CATSDVEGGPGNEQFF.

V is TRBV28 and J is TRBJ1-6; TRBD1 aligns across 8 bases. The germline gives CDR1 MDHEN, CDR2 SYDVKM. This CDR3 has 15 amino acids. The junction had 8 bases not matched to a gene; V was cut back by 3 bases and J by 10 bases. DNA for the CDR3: TGTGCCAGCAGTTTCATAGACAGGGGAAAATCACCCCTCCACTTT. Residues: CASSFIDRGKSPLHF.

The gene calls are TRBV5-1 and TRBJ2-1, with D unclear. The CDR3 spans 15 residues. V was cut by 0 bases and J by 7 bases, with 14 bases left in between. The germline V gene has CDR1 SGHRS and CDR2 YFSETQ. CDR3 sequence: CASSLDHSGLNEQFF. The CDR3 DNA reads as TGCGCCAGCAGCTTGGACCACAGTGGTTTGAATGAGCAGTTCTTC.

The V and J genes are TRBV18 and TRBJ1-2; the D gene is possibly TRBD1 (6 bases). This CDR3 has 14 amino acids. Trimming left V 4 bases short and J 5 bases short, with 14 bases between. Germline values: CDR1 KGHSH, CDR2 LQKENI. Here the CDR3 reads CASSRGANQYGYTF. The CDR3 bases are TGTGCCAGCTCACGGGGGGCAAATCAGTATGGCTACACCTTC.

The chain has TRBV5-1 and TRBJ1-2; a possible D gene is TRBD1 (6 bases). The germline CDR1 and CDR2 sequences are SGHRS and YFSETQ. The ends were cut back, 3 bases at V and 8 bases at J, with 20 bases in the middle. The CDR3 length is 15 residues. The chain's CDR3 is CASSSTPGAGEGYTF. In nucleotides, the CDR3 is TGCGCCAGCAGCTCCACTCCAGGGGCCGGCGAGGGCTACACCTTC. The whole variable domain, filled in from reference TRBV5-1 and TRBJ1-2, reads KAGVTQTPRYLIKTRGQQVTLSCSPISGHRSVSWYQQTPGQGLQFLFEYFSETQRNKGNFPGRFSGRQFSNSRSEMNVSTLELGDSALYLCASSSTPGAGEGYTFGSGTRLTVV.

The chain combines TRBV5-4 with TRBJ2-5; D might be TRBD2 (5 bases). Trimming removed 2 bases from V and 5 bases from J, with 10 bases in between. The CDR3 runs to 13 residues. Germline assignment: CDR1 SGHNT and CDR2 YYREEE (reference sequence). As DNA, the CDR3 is TGTGCCAGCAGCTTTCGAGGGAATGAGACCCAGTACTTC. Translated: CASSFRGNETQYF.

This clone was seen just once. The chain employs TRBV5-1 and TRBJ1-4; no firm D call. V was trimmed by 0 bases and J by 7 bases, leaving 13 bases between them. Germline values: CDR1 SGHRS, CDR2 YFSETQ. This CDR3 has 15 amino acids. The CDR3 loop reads CASSLDLGLGEKLFF. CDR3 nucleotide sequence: TGCGCCAGCAGCTTGGACTTGGGGTTAGGTGAAAAACTGTTTTTT. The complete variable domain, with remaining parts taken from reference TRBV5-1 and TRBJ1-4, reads KAGVTQTPRYLIKTRGQQVTLSCSPISGHRSVSWYQQTPGQGLQFLFEYFSETQRNKGNFPGRFSGRQFSNSRSEMNVSTLELGDSALYLCASSLDLGLGEKLFFGSGTQLSVL.

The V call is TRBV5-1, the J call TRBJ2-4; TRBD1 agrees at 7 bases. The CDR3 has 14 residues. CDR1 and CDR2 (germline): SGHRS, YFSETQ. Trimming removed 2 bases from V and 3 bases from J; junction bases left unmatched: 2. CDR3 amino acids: CASSLGTVKNIQYF. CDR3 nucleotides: TGCGCCAGCAGCTTAGGGACAGTCAAAAACATTCAGTACTTC.

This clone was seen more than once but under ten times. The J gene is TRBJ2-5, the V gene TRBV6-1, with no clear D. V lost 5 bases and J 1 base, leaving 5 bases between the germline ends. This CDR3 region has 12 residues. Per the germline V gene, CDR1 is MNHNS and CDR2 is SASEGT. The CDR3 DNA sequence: TGTGCCAGCAGTTGGAGCCAAGAGACCCAGTACTTC. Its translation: CASSWSQETQYF.

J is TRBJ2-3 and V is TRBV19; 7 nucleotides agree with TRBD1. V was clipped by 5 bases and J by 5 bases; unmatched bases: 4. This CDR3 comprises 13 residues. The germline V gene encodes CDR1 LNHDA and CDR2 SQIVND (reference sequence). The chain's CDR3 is CASSARTGDTQYF. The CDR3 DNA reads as TGTGCCAGTAGTGCCCGGACAGGAGATACGCAGTATTTT.

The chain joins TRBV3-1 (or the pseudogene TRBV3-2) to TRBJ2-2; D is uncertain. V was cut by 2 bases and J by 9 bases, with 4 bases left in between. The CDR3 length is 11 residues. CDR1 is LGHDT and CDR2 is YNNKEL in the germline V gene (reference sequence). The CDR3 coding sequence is TGTGCCAGCAGCCAACTCCGGGAGCTGTTTTTT. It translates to CASSQLRELFF.

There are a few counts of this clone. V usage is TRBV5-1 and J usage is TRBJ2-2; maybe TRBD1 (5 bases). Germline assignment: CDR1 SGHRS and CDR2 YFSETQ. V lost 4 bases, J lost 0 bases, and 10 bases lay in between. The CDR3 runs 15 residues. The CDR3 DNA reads TGCGCCAGCAGCCCTGGACACACGAACACCGGGGAGCTGTTTTTT. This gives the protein CASSPGHTNTGELFF.

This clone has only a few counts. The CDR3 DNA sequence: TGCAGTGCTACAGGGGACTATGGCTACACCTTC. Translation gives CSATGDYGYTF. The chain employs TRBV20-1 and TRBJ1-2, with D perhaps matching TRBD1 (6 bases). CDR3 length: 11 amino acids. From germline, CDR1 is DFQATT and CDR2 SNEGSKA (reference sequence). Trimming stripped 4 bases from V and 3 bases from J, with 6 bases between.

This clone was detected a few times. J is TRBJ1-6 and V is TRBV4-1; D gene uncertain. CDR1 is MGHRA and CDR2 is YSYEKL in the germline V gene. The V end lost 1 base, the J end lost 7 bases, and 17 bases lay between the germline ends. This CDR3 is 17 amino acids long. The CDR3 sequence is CASSQAVVRGLNSPLHF. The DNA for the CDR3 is TGCGCCAGCAGCCAAGCCGTGGTCCGGGGATTGAATTCACCCCTCCACTTT.